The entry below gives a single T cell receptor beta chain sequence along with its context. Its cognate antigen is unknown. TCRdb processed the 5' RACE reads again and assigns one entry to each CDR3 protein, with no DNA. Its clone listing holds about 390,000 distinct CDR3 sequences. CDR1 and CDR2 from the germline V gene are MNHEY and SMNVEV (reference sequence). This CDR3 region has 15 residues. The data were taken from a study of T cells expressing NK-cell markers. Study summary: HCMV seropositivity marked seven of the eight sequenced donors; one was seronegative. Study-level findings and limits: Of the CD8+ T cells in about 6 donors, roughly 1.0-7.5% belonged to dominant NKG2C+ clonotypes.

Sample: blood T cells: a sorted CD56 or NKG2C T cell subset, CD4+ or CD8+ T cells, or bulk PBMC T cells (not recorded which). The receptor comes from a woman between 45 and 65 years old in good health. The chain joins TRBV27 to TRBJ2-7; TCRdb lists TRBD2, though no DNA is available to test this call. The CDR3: CASSSPSGRSFEQYF.